The 29 T cell receptor beta chains reported below all come from one sample, sequenced in a study of PD-L1 blockade in urothelial cancer. Profiled with immunoSEQ multiplex PCR; TCRdb holds only in-frame clones, not every one. The table lists about 40,000 clones, approximately 84% of them singletons, with roughly 2.5% in the top ten. The time point was: peripheral blood 6 weeks after treatment start. The sequencing used PBMCs, collected around atezolizumab (anti-PD-L1) treatment. These receptors were collected from a man in his 70s with urothelial cancer.

The chain links TRBV2 to TRBJ2-5; 11 bases align to TRBD2. CDR1 and CDR2 from the germline V gene are SNHLY and FYNNEI. This CDR3 contains 13 residues. V lost 7 bases, J lost 4 bases, and 2 bases stayed unmatched. CDR3 DNA sequence: TGTGCCAGCACTGGACTAGCGGGAGAGACCCAGTACTTC. Translating gives CASTGLAGETQYF.

The chain joins TRBV5-1 to TRBJ2-3; D not resolved. The germline gives CDR1 SGHRS, CDR2 YFSETQ. The CDR3 is made up of 13 amino acids. V lost 0 bases and J 7 bases, leaving 9 bases between the germline ends. The CDR3 DNA follows: TGCGCCAGCAGCTTGGCTATCGCGTATACGCAGTATTTT. This codes for CASSLAIAYTQYF.

This chain connects TRBV2 to TRBJ2-1; tentatively, D is TRBD2 (6 bases). This CDR3 is built from 12 residues. Germline assignment: CDR1 SNHLY and CDR2 FYNNEI. V was shortened by 7 bases and J by 8 bases, with 12 bases between the two germline ends. CDR3 sequence: CASNPLAYEQFF. CDR3 nucleotides: TGTGCCAGCAACCCACTAGCTTATGAGCAGTTCTTC.

V gene TRBV6-1 combines with J gene TRBJ2-1, with TRBD2 identical over 7 bases. In germline, CDR1 is MNHNS, CDR2 SASEGT. This CDR3 contains 15 residues. The V gene end was trimmed by 4 bases and the J gene end by 4 bases; junction bases not matched to a gene: 7. For the CDR3, the DNA is TGTGCCAGCAGTGTAATTGCGGGAGAATACAATGAGCAGTTCTTC. As protein: CASSVIAGEYNEQFF.

The chain links TRBV15 to TRBJ2-7; a weak D match, TRBD2 (6 bases). The V end lost 0 bases, the J end lost 1 base, and 10 bases lay between the germline ends. This CDR3 has 15 amino acids. CDR1 is LNHNV, CDR2 YYDKDF, per germline (reference sequence). The CDR3 loop is CATSRDSGRSYEQYF. In nucleotides, the CDR3 is TGTGCCACCAGCAGAGATAGCGGCCGATCCTACGAGCAGTACTTC. The variable domain in full, with the rest retrieved from reference TRBV15 and TRBJ2-7, is DAMVIQNPRYQVTQFGKPVTLSCSQTLNHNVMYWYQQKSSQAPKLLFHYYDKDFNNEADTPDNFQSRRPNTSFCFLDIRSPGLGDTAMYLCATSRDSGRSYEQYFGPGTRLTVT.

A single count supports this clone. The gene calls are TRBV6-6 and TRBJ2-2, with unresolved D. Trimming removed 0 bases at V and 6 bases at J, with 11 bases between. The CDR3 loop spans 15 amino acids. The germline CDR1 and CDR2 sequences are MNHNY and SVGAGI (reference sequence). The CDR3 DNA reads as TGTGCCAGCAGTTACTCGTTTAGAGAGTCCGGGGAGCTGTTTTTT. Translating gives CASSYSFRESGELFF.

V and J are TRBV29-1 and TRBJ2-1; TRBD1 aligns across 10 bases. Germline CDR1 reads SQVTM; CDR2 reads ANQGSEA. The trim removed 0 bases at V and 5 bases at J, leaving 7 bases unmatched. The CDR3 sequence is 16 residues long. Here the CDR3 DNA reads TGCAGCGTTGAAGACCCTCGGACAGGGGGAAACAATGAGCAGTTCTTC. It is translated as CSVEDPRTGGNNEQFF.

A note on this clone: Relative to the germline gene, one junction end is altered; a read error may explain this. This chain uses TRBV7-7 with TRBJ2-1; 8 bases align to TRBD2. In germline, CDR1 is SSHAT, CDR2 FNYEAQ (reference sequence). This CDR3 has 16 residues. In nucleotides, the CDR3 is TGTGCTAGCAGCCCCCGGTACAGCGGGAGCCGAGACGAGCAGTTCTTC. It yields the protein CASSPRYSGSRDEQFF.

The chain joins TRBV19 to TRBJ2-7, with 10 bases aligning to TRBD2. The ends lost 6 bases at V and 3 bases at J; junction bases unmatched: 5. The CDR3 is 14 amino acids. CDR1 and CDR2 from the germline V gene are LNHDA and SQIVND (reference sequence). This CDR3 is CASRPGTSVYEQYF. The CDR3 DNA is TGTGCCAGTAGACCCGGGACTAGCGTCTACGAGCAGTACTTC.

This clone has just one count. The chain has TRBV5-3 and TRBJ2-1, with D uncertain. TRBV5-3 falls under the ORF class, with uncertain function. V lost 4 bases, J lost 5 bases, and 25 bases lay in between. The CDR3 is 18 amino acids. In nucleotides, the CDR3 is TGTGCCAGAAGCCTCCCCCGAGCGAGGCGCCGTATCCACAATGAGCAGTTCTTC. This encodes CARSLPRARRRIHNEQFF.

This sequence joins TRBV9 and TRBJ2-7; 9 nucleotides agree with TRBD2. The ends lost 0 bases at V and 2 bases at J; junction bases unmatched: 3. Germline loops: CDR1 SGDLS, CDR2 YYNGEE. The CDR3 is made up of 15 amino acids. The CDR3 DNA is TGTGCCAGCAGCGTAGGGGCTAGCGGGACCTACGAGCAGTACTTC. Its translation is CASSVGASGTYEQYF.

V gene TRBV18 combines with J gene TRBJ2-7, with D maybe TRBD2 (6 bases). In germline, CDR1 is KGHSH, CDR2 LQKENI. The V end lost 5 bases, the J end lost 0 bases, and 11 bases lay between the germline ends. This CDR3 has 14 amino acids. CDR3 sequence reads: CASSAGLSSYEQYF. CDR3 in DNA: TGTGCCAGCTCAGCGGGGCTGAGCTCCTACGAGCAGTACTTC.

The CDR3 here is CASRWGWGQSNEKLFF. In DNA, the CDR3 is TGCGCCAGCAGATGGGGGTGGGGACAGAGTAATGAAAAACTGTTTTTT. The V gene is TRBV5-1, the J gene TRBJ1-4; 7 positions agree with TRBD1. The CDR3 spans 16 residues. V lost 5 bases to trimming and J lost 4 bases; unmatched junction nucleotides: 11. Germline CDR1 SGHRS, CDR2 YFSETQ.

This clone was counted only a few times. The chain couples TRBV30 to TRBJ2-5; tentative D call: TRBD1 (6 bases). The CDR3 length is 13 residues. In germline, CDR1 is GTSNPN, CDR2 SVGIG (reference sequence). Trimming removed 3 bases from V and 4 bases from J, with 12 bases in between. The CDR3 nucleotides are TGTGCCTGGAGACCCCCAGGGGTAGAGACCCAGTACTTC. It codes for CAWRPPGVETQYF.

This chain links TRBV2 with TRBJ2-1; no firm D call. The V gene lost 4 bases and the J gene lost 3 bases, with 10 bases spanning the gap. The CDR3 consists of 14 residues. CDR1 and CDR2 (germline): SNHLY, FYNNEI. CDR3 bases: TGTGCCAGCAGTGGGGCAAATTTCTACAATGAGCAGTTCTTC. This sequence encodes CASSGANFYNEQFF. Full variable domain (outside the CDR3, taken from reference TRBV2 and TRBJ2-1): EPEVTQTPSHQVTQMGQEVILRCVPISNHLYFYWYRQILGQKVEFLVSFYNNEISEKSEIFDDQFSVERPDGSNFTLKIRSTKLEDSAMYFCASSGANFYNEQFFGPGTRLTVL.

The chain is built from TRBV29-1 and TRBJ1-1, with 8 bases that match TRBD1. The trim removed 5 bases at V and 1 base at J, leaving 6 bases unmatched. This CDR3 contains 14 residues. Germline CDR1 is SQVTM and CDR2 is ANQGSEA. The CDR3 DNA follows: TGCAGCGTTACCCCCGACAGGGGGAACACTGAAGCTTTCTTT. This gives the protein CSVTPDRGNTEAFF.

This clone was observed once. The rearrangement links TRBV27 to TRBJ1-3; TRBD1 aligns across 8 bases. The CDR3 runs to 14 residues. V gave up 5 bases and J gave up 3 bases; unmatched junction bases: 3. Germline V gives CDR1 MNHEY, CDR2 SMNVEV (reference sequence). This chain's CDR3 is CASSPQGGGNTIYF. In DNA, the CDR3 is TGTGCCAGCAGTCCACAGGGGGGTGGAAACACCATATATTTT.

V and J are TRBV15 and TRBJ1-2; D remains unclear. The CDR3 consists of 14 residues. V was clipped by 0 bases and J by 3 bases, with 8 bases between them. CDR1 is LNHNV and CDR2 is YYDKDF in the germline V gene (reference sequence). The CDR3 DNA is TGTGCCACCAGCAGAGATCTAACGGACTATGGCTACACCTTC. Its translation is CATSRDLTDYGYTF.

This rearrangement joins TRBV19 to TRBJ1-1; the match to TRBD1 covers 9 bases. CDR3 length equals 13 residues. Germline V lookup: CDR1 LNHDA, CDR2 SQIVND (reference sequence). With 9 bases clipped from V and 8 bases from J, the junction kept 10 bases outside the gene matches. Here the CDR3 DNA reads TGTGCCAGCCTTCCGCCGGGACAGGGAGAAGCTTTCTTT. Residues: CASLPPGQGEAFF.

This chain joins TRBV5-8 and TRBJ2-1; tentatively, D is TRBD2 (5 bases). V dropped 4 bases and J dropped 10 bases, with 18 bases sitting between them. The CDR3 has 14 residues. The germline V gene has CDR1 SGHTS and CDR2 YDEGEE. DNA of the CDR3: TGTGCCAGCAGCGAACTACCGCCTCGGGGAGAGCAGTTCTTC. Protein sequence: CASSELPPRGEQFF.

The V gene is TRBV6-1, the J gene TRBJ2-7, with D tentatively TRBD1 (6 bases). This CDR3 spans 15 amino acids. CDR1 MNHNS and CDR2 SASEGT come from the germline V gene. V was pared by 2 bases and J by 6 bases, with 17 bases between. Here the CDR3 DNA reads TGTGCCAGCAGTGAAAGGTCAGGGGATTCGGGCGAGCAGTACTTC. Amino acid sequence: CASSERSGDSGEQYF.

The chain recombines TRBV19 with TRBJ2-2; TRBD2 matches at 11 bases. The V gene end was trimmed by 4 bases and the J gene end by 7 bases; junction bases not matched to a gene: 8. This CDR3 is built from 16 residues. Looked up from germline, CDR1 is LNHDA and CDR2 is SQIVND (reference sequence). The CDR3 sequence: CASSTILAGVRGELFF. CDR3 DNA sequence: TGTGCCAGTAGTACAATACTAGCGGGAGTGCGCGGGGAGCTGTTTTTT. The full variable domain, with the rest looked up from reference TRBV19 and TRBJ2-2, is DGGITQSPKYLFRKEGQNVTLSCEQNLNHDAMYWYRQDPGQGLRLIYYSQIVNDFQKGDIAEGYSVSREKKESFPLTVTSAQKNPTAFYLCASSTILAGVRGELFFGEGSRLTVL.

The chain links TRBV18 to TRBJ1-5; 8 nucleotides line up with TRBD1. CDR1 and CDR2 (germline): KGHSH, LQKENI. This CDR3 spans 15 amino acids. V dropped 5 bases and J dropped 1; count of bases not matched to a gene: 4. The CDR3 sequence is CASSADRASNQPQHF. CDR3 DNA: TGTGCCAGCTCAGCGGACAGGGCAAGCAATCAGCCCCAGCATTTT.

The chain has TRBV19 and TRBJ2-6; no clear D. CDR3 size: 16 residues. Deletions cut 3 bases from V and 2 bases from J, with 11 bases between. The germline gives CDR1 LNHDA, CDR2 SQIVND (reference sequence). The CDR3 region is CASSISLRAGANVLTF. DNA of the CDR3: TGTGCCAGTAGTATCAGCCTTCGGGCTGGGGCCAACGTCCTGACTTTC. The whole variable domain, remainder taken from reference TRBV19 and TRBJ2-6, is DGGITQSPKYLFRKEGQNVTLSCEQNLNHDAMYWYRQDPGQGLRLIYYSQIVNDFQKGDIAEGYSVSREKKESFPLTVTSAQKNPTAFYLCASSISLRAGANVLTFGAGSRLTVL.

The table lists this clone with a count of one. The chain recombines TRBV11-2 with TRBJ2-1; 9 bases map to TRBD1. From germline, CDR1 is SGHAT and CDR2 FQNNGV. J lost 4 bases, V lost 8 bases, and 6 bases had no gene match. The CDR3 is made up of 14 amino acids. The CDR3 loop reads CASSGDREYNEQFF. CDR3 nucleotides: TGTGCCAGCTCTGGGGACAGGGAATACAATGAGCAGTTCTTC.

V usage is TRBV19 and J usage is TRBJ2-1; 7 bases align to TRBD1. The V segment lost 5 bases and the J segment 1 base; nucleotides outside the gene matches: 5. CDR1 is LNHDA and CDR2 is SQIVND in the germline V gene (reference sequence). The CDR3 has 15 residues. CDR3 sequence reads: CASSVDRESYNEQFF. CDR3 DNA: TGTGCCAGTAGTGTCGACAGGGAATCCTACAATGAGCAGTTCTTC. The full variable domain, rest sourced from reference TRBV19 and TRBJ2-1, is DGGITQSPKYLFRKEGQNVTLSCEQNLNHDAMYWYRQDPGQGLRLIYYSQIVNDFQKGDIAEGYSVSREKKESFPLTVTSAQKNPTAFYLCASSVDRESYNEQFFGPGTRLTVL.

The gene calls are TRBV13 and TRBJ2-7; 8 bases are shared with TRBD1. Germline lookup yields CDR1 PRHDT and CDR2 FYEKMQ (reference sequence). This CDR3 contains 15 residues. The V segment lost 6 bases and the J segment 2 bases; nucleotides outside the gene matches: 9. The CDR3 coding sequence is TGTGCCAGCAGTCAGTTAGGACAGGGTACCTACGAGCAGTACTTC. It codes for CASSQLGQGTYEQYF.

The chain couples TRBV19 to TRBJ2-2; D is possibly TRBD1 (5 bases). The length of the CDR3 is 15 residues. With 4 bases removed from V and 6 bases from J, the gap between germline ends came to 15 bases. Germline V lookup: CDR1 LNHDA, CDR2 SQIVND (reference sequence). The CDR3 here is CASSTNPGSPGELFF. Here the CDR3 DNA reads TGTGCCAGTAGTACAAATCCAGGGTCTCCCGGGGAGCTGTTTTTT. Full variable domain (missing parts from reference TRBV19 and TRBJ2-2): DGGITQSPKYLFRKEGQNVTLSCEQNLNHDAMYWYRQDPGQGLRLIYYSQIVNDFQKGDIAEGYSVSREKKESFPLTVTSAQKNPTAFYLCASSTNPGSPGELFFGEGSRLTVL.

This rearrangement joins TRBV5-1 to TRBJ1-1; weak D call: TRBD1 (5 bases). The CDR3 extends over 13 amino acids. Germline CDR1 is SGHRS and CDR2 is YFSETQ. V lost 2 bases and J 8 bases, leaving 13 bases between the germline ends. This chain's CDR3 is CASSFNARAEAFF. Here the CDR3 DNA reads TGCGCCAGCAGCTTTAATGCCAGGGCAGAAGCTTTCTTT. The full variable domain, its missing parts supplied by reference TRBV5-1 and TRBJ1-1, is KAGVTQTPRYLIKTRGQQVTLSCSPISGHRSVSWYQQTPGQGLQFLFEYFSETQRNKGNFPGRFSGRQFSNSRSEMNVSTLELGDSALYLCASSFNARAEAFFGQGTRLTVV.